Each of the 17 T cell receptor beta chains below was sequenced from the same sample in a study of CD8+ T cells in alopecia areata. cDNA prepared by RNA extraction and subsequent reverse transcription served as the template for sequencing. TCRdb keeps only in-frame clones here, not all; method: immunoSEQ multiplex PCR. The data show fewer than 110,000 clones, around 60% seen once. Treatment of the sample: oral pan-JAK inhibitor, 5-10 mg twice daily. The material was CD8+ T cells sorted from blood, obtained around week 55, from a patient treated with tofacitinib. The receptor source for this set is a human donor with alopecia areata.

The chain employs TRBV13 and TRBJ1-2, with D possibly being TRBD1 (6 bases). CDR1 and CDR2 (germline): PRHDT, FYEKMQ (reference sequence). V gave up 4 bases and J gave up 4 bases, with 25 bases separating them. The CDR3 spans 18 residues. The CDR3 bases are TGTGCCAGCAGCTCCGATCCAATACAGGGAGGAGAGGGCTATGGCTACACCTTC. The encoded protein is CASSSDPIQGGEGYGYTF.

The table lists this clone with many counts. The chain uses TRBV4-2 and TRBJ2-7; 7 positions match TRBD2. V lost 0 bases and J lost 2; bases outside the gene matches: 7. CDR1 and CDR2 from the germline V gene are LGHNA and YNFKEQ. This CDR3 comprises 16 residues. In DNA form, the CDR3 reads TGTGCCAGCAGCCAAGAGGGAGGGGAGCCAACCTACGAGCAGTACTTC. It is translated as CASSQEGGEPTYEQYF.

The chain is built from TRBV13 and TRBJ2-5, with D possibly matching TRBD2 (5 bases). The V end was cut by 7 bases, the J end by 5 bases, with 20 bases between. The germline V gene encodes CDR1 PRHDT and CDR2 FYEKMQ (reference sequence). The CDR3 spans 15 residues. CDR3 DNA: TGTGCCAGCACCTACGGAGGAGGCGTATTTGAGACCCAGTACTTC. Translation: CASTYGGGVFETQYF.

This chain links TRBV19 with TRBJ2-1; TRBD1 agrees at 7 bases. The CDR3 contains 12 residues. V gave up 5 bases and J gave up 5 bases; unmatched junction bases: 0. Germline V CDR1 and CDR2: LNHDA, SQIVND (reference sequence). CDR3 coding DNA: TGTGCCAGTAGTCAGGGGGACAATGAGCAGTTCTTC. Its protein is CASSQGDNEQFF. Full variable domain (remainder filled in from reference TRBV19 and TRBJ2-1): DGGITQSPKYLFRKEGQNVTLSCEQNLNHDAMYWYRQDPGQGLRLIYYSQIVNDFQKGDIAEGYSVSREKKESFPLTVTSAQKNPTAFYLCASSQGDNEQFFGPGTRLTVL.

In this sample, this clone turned up a few times. The CDR3 reads CASSVGVSNQPQHF. The CDR3 DNA reads TGTGCCAGCAGTGTCGGAGTTAGCAATCAGCCCCAGCATTTT. The chain links TRBV25-1 to TRBJ1-5; no clear D. This CDR3 contains 14 residues. CDR1 and CDR2 from the germline V gene are MGHDK and SYGVNS. The V end lost 4 bases, the J end lost 0 bases, and 7 bases lay between the germline ends. The whole variable domain, filled in from reference TRBV25-1 and TRBJ1-5, reads EADIYQTPRYLVIGTGKKITLECSQTMGHDKMYWYQQDPGMELHLIHYSYGVNSTEKGDLSSESTVSRIRTEHFPLTLESARPSHTSQYLCASSVGVSNQPQHFGDGTRLSIL.

The chain links TRBV19 to TRBJ2-7, with a tentative D call TRBD1 (6 bases). The CDR3 spans 15 residues. Germline assignment: CDR1 LNHDA and CDR2 SQIVND (reference sequence). V shed 4 bases and J shed 0 bases, with 13 bases lying between them. CDR3 DNA: TGTGCCAGTAGTAAAATCCGGGACATCTCCTACGAGCAGTACTTC. Its translation is CASSKIRDISYEQYF. The complete variable domain, with remaining parts taken from reference TRBV19 and TRBJ2-7, reads DGGITQSPKYLFRKEGQNVTLSCEQNLNHDAMYWYRQDPGQGLRLIYYSQIVNDFQKGDIAEGYSVSREKKESFPLTVTSAQKNPTAFYLCASSKIRDISYEQYFGPGTRLTVT.

The V and J genes are TRBV11-2 and TRBJ2-2, with 9 bases fitting TRBD1. CDR3 size: 16 residues. Germline CDR1 SGHAT, CDR2 FQNNGV. The ends lost 5 bases at V and 1 base at J; junction bases unmatched: 5. The CDR3 coding sequence is TGTGCCAGCAGCCAAACGGACAGGGGGAACACCGGGGAGCTGTTTTTT. Its protein is CASSQTDRGNTGELFF.

The chain carries TRBV6-4 and TRBJ1-6; D unclear. The CDR3 covers 14 residues. Germline CDR1 reads MRHNA; CDR2 reads SNTAGT. V was clipped by 4 bases and J by 4 bases, with 8 bases between them. The CDR3 region is CASSAEAYNSPLHF. CDR3 nucleotide sequence: TGTGCCAGCAGTGCTGAAGCTTATAATTCACCCCTCCACTTT.

This clone came up a few times. V is TRBV5-5 and J is TRBJ1-6; D uncertain. The CDR3 length is 12 residues. CDR1 and CDR2 from the germline V gene are SGHKS and YYEKEE (reference sequence). The V end lost 5 bases, the J end lost 10 bases, and 10 bases lay between the germline ends. In nucleotides, the CDR3 is TGTGCCAGCAGTTTCGCTGTCTCACCCCTCCACTTT. It yields the protein CASSFAVSPLHF.

The chain uses TRBV30 and TRBJ2-7; tentatively, D is TRBD1 or TRBD2 (6 bases each). Germline V gene data show CDR1 as GTSNPN and CDR2 as SVGIG (reference sequence). There are 16 residues in the CDR3. Trimming took 4 bases from V and 4 from J, leaving 23 bases between them. The CDR3 is CAWNRFRVGGGYEQYF. For the CDR3, the DNA is TGTGCCTGGAATCGATTTCGGGTAGGGGGAGGATACGAGCAGTACTTC. The entire variable domain, with the rest obtained from reference TRBV30 and TRBJ2-7, is as follows: SQTIHQWPATLVQPVGSPLSLECTVEGTSNPNLYWYRQAAGRGLQLLFYSVGIGQISSEVPQNLSASRPQDRQFILSSKKLLLSDSGFYLCAWNRFRVGGGYEQYFGPGTRLTVT.

The genes are TRBV9 and TRBJ2-3; TRBD2 aligns across 11 bases. Germline CDR1 reads SGDLS; CDR2 reads YYNGEE. Trimming at V came to 0 bases and at J to 4 bases, leaving 1 base not matched to a gene. This CDR3 is 15 amino acids long. CDR3 in amino acids: CASSVELAGADTQYF. The CDR3 region has the DNA TGTGCCAGCAGCGTAGAACTAGCGGGGGCAGATACGCAGTATTTT. The full variable domain, completed using reference TRBV9 and TRBJ2-3, is DSGVTQTPKHLITATGQRVTLRCSPRSGDLSVYWYQQSLDQGLQFLIQYYNGEERAKGNILERFSAQQFPDLHSELNLSSLELGDSALYFCASSVELAGADTQYFGPGTRLTVL.

The V call is TRBV2, the J call TRBJ1-2; 9 nucleotides line up with TRBD1. Trimming cost V 5 bases and J 0 bases; bases outside gene matches: 7. Per germline, CDR1 SNHLY and CDR2 FYNNEI. This CDR3 is 16 amino acids long. CDR3 amino acids: CASSPQGARANYGYTF. In DNA form, the CDR3 reads TGTGCCAGCAGTCCACAGGGGGCGAGAGCTAACTATGGCTACACCTTC.

The genes are TRBV9 and TRBJ1-2; D is ambiguous. This CDR3 has 15 residues. Germline V CDR1 and CDR2: SGDLS, YYNGEE. The ends were cut back, 3 bases at V and 0 bases at J, with 12 bases in the middle. This chain's CDR3 is CASSAEGWANYGYTF. Here the CDR3 DNA reads TGTGCCAGCAGCGCGGAGGGTTGGGCTAACTATGGCTACACCTTC.

As DNA, the CDR3 is TGTGCCAGCAGTGAAACTAACAGGGGCACAGATACGCAGTATTTT. Residues: CASSETNRGTDTQYF. This sequence joins TRBV25-1 and TRBJ2-3, with D perhaps TRBD1 (6 bases). The ends were cut back, 2 bases at V and 1 base at J, with 10 bases in the middle. The CDR3 consists of 15 residues. CDR1 and CDR2 from the germline V gene are MGHDK and SYGVNS.

J is TRBJ2-7 and V is TRBV5-1, with a tentative D call TRBD2 (6 bases). CDR1 is SGHRS and CDR2 is YFSETQ in the germline V gene. The V end was cut by 4 bases, the J end by 2 bases, with 13 bases between. This CDR3 contains 14 residues. The CDR3 nucleotides read TGCGCCAGCAGCCCGCGGGACGGAGCCTACGAGCAGTACTTC. The encoded protein is CASSPRDGAYEQYF.

The rearrangement links TRBV6-8 to TRBJ2-3; no firm D call. This CDR3 contains 10 residues. Germline V gene data show CDR1 as MNHGY and CDR2 as SAAAGT. V was clipped by 6 bases and J by 8 bases, with 6 bases between them. CDR3 sequence reads: CASREATQYF. The CDR3 DNA sequence: TGTGCCAGCAGGGAAGCTACGCAGTATTTT.

The chain joins TRBV4-1 to TRBJ1-1, with TRBD1 as a possible D gene (5 bases). This CDR3 region has 17 residues. CDR1 and CDR2 (germline): MGHRA, YSYEKL. V lost 0 bases, J lost 7 bases, and 21 bases lay in between. The CDR3 nucleotides read TGCGCCAGCAGCCAAGATGAGGGGCCAGGGCAGATTAATGAAGCTTTCTTT. Its protein product is CASSQDEGPGQINEAFF.